A single sample is the source of the 19 T cell receptor beta chains below, sequenced in a study of T cells in localized non-small cell lung cancer. The table came from immunoSEQ multiplex PCR; TCRdb's copy has only in-frame clones and leaves some out. The data contain over 25,000 clones, about 90% of them singletons. The source was peripheral blood, collected before any cancer treatment. The receptor set was obtained from an older female donor with stage I lung adenocarcinoma.

The chain couples TRBV5-1 to TRBJ1-4, with D possibly TRBD1 on 5 matching bases. Per germline, CDR1 SGHRS and CDR2 YFSETQ. V shed 4 bases and J shed 8 bases, with 18 bases lying between them. This CDR3 has 15 amino acids. Here the CDR3 DNA reads TGCGCCAGCAGCCCCGGGACTAGCGGGGAGGAAAAACTGTTTTTT. Translating gives CASSPGTSGEEKLFF. Looking up the rest from reference TRBV5-1 and TRBJ1-4 gives the full variable domain: KAGVTQTPRYLIKTRGQQVTLSCSPISGHRSVSWYQQTPGQGLQFLFEYFSETQRNKGNFPGRFSGRQFSNSRSEMNVSTLELGDSALYLCASSPGTSGEEKLFFGSGTQLSVL.

The rearrangement joins TRBV7-9 to TRBJ1-2; D unclear. Germline V CDR1 and CDR2: SEHNR, FQNEAQ (reference sequence). Trimming stripped 1 base from V and 2 bases from J, with 5 bases between. CDR3 length: 13 residues. The CDR3 spells CASSLGGNYGYTF. CDR3 coding DNA: TGTGCCAGCAGCTTAGGAGGGAACTATGGCTACACCTTC.

The chain has TRBV18 and TRBJ2-5; D unresolved. This CDR3 is built from 14 residues. V was clipped by 5 bases and J by 5 bases, with 15 bases between them. The germline V gene encodes CDR1 KGHSH and CDR2 LQKENI. The CDR3 loop is CASSSSTPRETQYF. CDR3 in DNA: TGTGCCAGCTCATCGTCCACCCCCCGGGAGACCCAGTACTTC.

V is TRBV30 and J is TRBJ2-1, with 8 bases that match TRBD2. V lost 0 bases and J lost 9; bases outside the gene matches: 7. In germline, CDR1 is GTSNPN, CDR2 SVGIG (reference sequence). The CDR3 is made up of 14 amino acids. The CDR3 nucleotides are TGTGCCTGGAGTGTAAGGCGGGGGGCCGGTGAGCAGTTCTTC. Its translation: CAWSVRRGAGEQFF.

The chain joins TRBV5-6 to TRBJ2-3, with D hard to call. The CDR3 is made up of 13 amino acids. The V gene's germline CDR1 is SGHDT and CDR2 YYEEEE. V was cut by 2 bases and J by 2 bases, with 6 bases left in between. CDR3 loop: CASSFSTTDTQYF. The CDR3 bases are TGTGCCAGCAGCTTTTCCACCACAGATACGCAGTATTTT.

This clone appeared a few times. The chain combines TRBV4-3 with TRBJ2-2, with 10 bases fitting TRBD1. The CDR3 runs 15 residues. The ends lost 4 bases at V and 6 bases at J; junction bases unmatched: 5. Germline CDR1 reads LGHNA; CDR2 reads YSLEER. In DNA, the CDR3 is TGCGCCAGCAGCCTAGACAGGGGGCTTTCCGGGGAGCTGTTTTTT. Residues: CASSLDRGLSGELFF.

The chain combines TRBV7-2 with TRBJ2-7; TRBD2 agrees at 10 bases. This CDR3 region has 16 residues. Germline lookup yields CDR1 SGHTA and CDR2 FQGNSA. With 6 bases clipped from V and 5 bases from J, the junction kept 13 bases outside the gene matches. CDR3 nucleotide sequence: TGTGCCAGCAGTTCCCATACTAGCGGGGTTATGAACGAGCAGTACTTC. Translated: CASSSHTSGVMNEQYF. Full variable domain (missing parts from reference TRBV7-2 and TRBJ2-7): GAGVSQSPSNKVTEKGKDVELRCDPISGHTALYWYRQSLGQGLEFLIYFQGNSAPDKSGLPSDRFSAERTGGSVSTLTIQRTQQEDSAVYLCASSSHTSGVMNEQYFGPGTRLTVT.

This rearrangement joins TRBV7-9 to TRBJ1-2; a possible D gene is TRBD1 (6 bases). The CDR3 contains 12 residues. V was clipped by 4 bases and J by 6 bases, with 9 bases between them. Looked up from germline, CDR1 is SEHNR and CDR2 is FQNEAQ (reference sequence). CDR3 residues: CASSSGADGYTF. The DNA of the CDR3 is TGTGCCAGCAGCTCAGGGGCGGATGGCTACACCTTC.

This chain joins TRBV9 and TRBJ2-5, with 7 bases identical to TRBD2. Germline assignment: CDR1 SGDLS and CDR2 YYNGEE. There are 14 residues in the CDR3. V lost 2 bases and J lost 5; bases outside the gene matches: 6. The CDR3 spells CASSVGTTKETQYF. In nucleotides, the CDR3 is TGTGCCAGCAGCGTCGGGACTACAAAGGAGACCCAGTACTTC.

V usage is TRBV18 and J usage is TRBJ2-3; D is unclear. V was clipped by 3 bases and J by 3 bases, with 7 bases between them. Per germline, CDR1 KGHSH and CDR2 LQKENI. The CDR3 has 13 amino acids. The CDR3 DNA is TGTGCCAGCTCACCCCCCTCAACAGATACGCAGTATTTT. This codes for CASSPPSTDTQYF.

This chain links TRBV7-9 with TRBJ2-3, with 8 bases lining up with TRBD2. The CDR3 sequence is 15 residues long. Trimming at V came to 7 bases and at J to 7 bases, leaving 13 bases not matched to a gene. Looked up from germline, CDR1 is SEHNR and CDR2 is FQNEAQ (reference sequence). CDR3 sequence (DNA): TGTGCCAGCATCAAGCGAGGCGGGGGGTCGAATACGCAGTATTTT. Its protein product is CASIKRGGGSNTQYF. Full variable domain (remainder filled in from reference TRBV7-9 and TRBJ2-3): DTGVSQNPRHKITKRGQNVTFRCDPISEHNRLYWYRQTLGQGPEFLTYFQNEAQLEKSRLLSDRFSAERPKGSFSTLEIQRTEQGDSAMYLCASIKRGGGSNTQYFGPGTRLTVL.

This clone was seen once. The V gene is TRBV5-1, the J gene TRBJ1-1, with 7 bases that match TRBD1. V was clipped by 0 bases and J by 3 bases; unmatched bases: 8. The CDR3 totals 16 residues. Per the germline V gene, CDR1 is SGHRS and CDR2 is YFSETQ. The CDR3 is CASSLGDRERYTEAFF. The CDR3, as DNA: TGCGCCAGCAGCTTGGGAGACAGGGAACGGTACACTGAAGCTTTCTTT.

V gene TRBV25-1 combines with J gene TRBJ1-1; possible D gene TRBD1, 5 bases. Germline lookup yields CDR1 MGHDK and CDR2 SYGVNS. The V gene lost 8 bases and the J gene lost 6 bases, with 19 bases spanning the gap. This CDR3 is built from 14 residues. In DNA form, the CDR3 reads TGTGCCAGCGCATCTACAGGTGGGCTGCCTGAAGCTTTCTTT. Translation gives CASASTGGLPEAFF.

The chain joins TRBV28 to TRBJ2-5; D gene uncertain. V was shortened by 6 bases and J by 2 bases, with 13 bases between the two germline ends. CDR1 is MDHEN and CDR2 is SYDVKM in the germline V gene. The CDR3 runs to 14 residues. The CDR3 spells CASRPPNQQETQYF. DNA of the CDR3: TGTGCCAGCAGGCCACCGAACCAACAAGAGACCCAGTACTTC.

This chain links TRBV19 with TRBJ2-2; 8 bases are shared with TRBD2. From germline, CDR1 is LNHDA and CDR2 SQIVND (reference sequence). V was clipped by 7 bases and J by 2 bases; unmatched bases: 3. The CDR3 totals 14 residues. CDR3 amino acids: CASKSGGNTGELFF. The DNA of the CDR3 is TGTGCCAGTAAAAGCGGGGGCAACACCGGGGAGCTGTTTTTT. The full variable domain, rest sourced from reference TRBV19 and TRBJ2-2, is DGGITQSPKYLFRKEGQNVTLSCEQNLNHDAMYWYRQDPGQGLRLIYYSQIVNDFQKGDIAEGYSVSREKKESFPLTVTSAQKNPTAFYLCASKSGGNTGELFFGEGSRLTVL.

The chain is built from TRBV9 and TRBJ1-6; possible D gene TRBD1, 5 bases. V was cut by 0 bases and J by 9 bases, with 10 bases left in between. The CDR3 is 14 amino acids. CDR1 is SGDLS and CDR2 is YYNGEE in the germline V gene. The CDR3 loop is CASSVGQTISPLHF. The CDR3 DNA sequence: TGTGCCAGCAGCGTAGGACAGACTATTTCACCCCTCCACTTT.

The chain carries TRBV10-1 and TRBJ2-5; D remains unclear. TRBJ2-7 explains the end of the DNA better; the J call may be wrong. Germline V CDR1 and CDR2: WNHNN, SYGVQD (reference sequence). This CDR3 has 14 residues. CDR3 bases: TGCGCCAGCAGTGAGCCCCTTGCCCCGTACGAGCAGTACTTC. Its translation: CASSEPLAPYEQYF.

The gene calls are TRBV5-4 and TRBJ1-2; D might be TRBD1 (6 bases). Trimming removed 2 bases at V and 4 bases at J, with 15 bases between. The germline V gene has CDR1 SGHNT and CDR2 YYREEE (reference sequence). The CDR3 runs to 15 residues. The chain's CDR3 is CASSLGTGQVYGYTF. In nucleotides, the CDR3 is TGTGCCAGCAGCTTAGGTACAGGGCAGGTCTATGGCTACACCTTC.

The chain recombines TRBV6-1 with TRBJ1-1, with no clear D. The germline V and J ends were trimmed by 0 bases and 5 bases, with 13 bases remaining between them. Germline V gene lookup returns CDR1 MNHNS and CDR2 SASEGT. The CDR3 has 15 amino acids. The chain's CDR3 is CASSEARRVGTEAFF. CDR3 DNA sequence: TGTGCCAGCAGTGAAGCGCGGAGGGTTGGGACTGAAGCTTTCTTT.